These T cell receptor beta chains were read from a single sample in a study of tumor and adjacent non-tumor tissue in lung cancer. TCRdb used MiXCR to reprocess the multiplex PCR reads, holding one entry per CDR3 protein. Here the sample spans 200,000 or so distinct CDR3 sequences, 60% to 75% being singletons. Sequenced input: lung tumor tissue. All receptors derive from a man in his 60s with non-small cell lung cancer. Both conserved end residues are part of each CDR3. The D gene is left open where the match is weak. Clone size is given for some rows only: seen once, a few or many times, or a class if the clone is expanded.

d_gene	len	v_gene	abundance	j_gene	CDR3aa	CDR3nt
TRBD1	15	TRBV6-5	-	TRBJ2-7	CVSSYYGQGGYEQYF	TGTGTCAGCAGTTATTACGGACAGGGAGGCTACGAGCAGTACTTC
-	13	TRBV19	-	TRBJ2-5	CASSNRLSETQYF	TGTGCCAGTAGTAACAGGCTATCGGAGACCCAGTACTTC
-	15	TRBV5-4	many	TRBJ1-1	CASSFGGLMNTEAFF	TGTGCCAGCAGCTTCGGGGGGTTGATGAACACTGAAGCTTTCTTT
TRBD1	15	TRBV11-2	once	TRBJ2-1	CANSEDRVSYDELFF	TGTGCCAACAGCGAGGACAGGGTCTCCTACGATGAGCTGTTCTTC
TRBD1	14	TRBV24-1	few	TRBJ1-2	CATSETGGDYGYTF	TGTGCCACCAGTGAAACAGGGGGAGACTATGGCTACACCTTC
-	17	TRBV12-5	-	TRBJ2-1	CASGLPIKGKNYNEQFF	TGTGCTAGTGGTTTGCCTATTAAGGGGAAAAACTACAATGAGCAGTTCTTC
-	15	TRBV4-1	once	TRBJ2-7	CASSQGLACAYEQYF	TGCGCCAGCAGCCAAGGTCTAGCGTGTGCCTACGAGCAGTACTTC
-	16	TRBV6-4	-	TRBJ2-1	CVSSKQAPPAGNEQFF	TGTGTCAGCAGTAAGCAGGCGCCCCCGGCTGGGAATGAGCAGTTCTTC
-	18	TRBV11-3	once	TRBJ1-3	CASSPEGTSWSSGNTIYF	TGTGCTAGCAGCCCCGAAGGGACATCATGGAGCTCCGGAAACACCATATATTTT
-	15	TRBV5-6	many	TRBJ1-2	CASSLESGRGYGYTF	TGTGCCAGCAGCTTGGAGTCTGGCAGGGGATATGGCTACACCTTC
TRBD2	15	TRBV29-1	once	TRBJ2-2	CSALTSESYPWELFF	TGCAGCGCGCTGACTAGCGAGAGTTACCCCTGGGAGCTGTTTTTT
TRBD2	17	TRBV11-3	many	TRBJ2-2	CASSLDTSGAFTGELFF	TGTGCCAGCAGCTTAGATACTAGCGGAGCTTTCACCGGGGAGCTGTTTTTT
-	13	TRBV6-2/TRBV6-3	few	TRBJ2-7	CASRAGLSYEQYF	TGTGCCAGCAGGGCAGGGCTCTCCTACGAGCAGTACTTC
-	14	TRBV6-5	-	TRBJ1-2	CPSSYRDSNYGYTF	TGTCCCAGCAGTTACCGGGACTCCAACTATGGCTACACCTTC
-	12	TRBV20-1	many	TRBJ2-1	CSARRDRDEQFF	TGCAGTGCTAGAAGGGATCGGGATGAGCAGTTCTTC
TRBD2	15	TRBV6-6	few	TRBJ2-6	CASSLTSAGANVLTF	TGTGCCAGCAGTTTGACTAGCGCTGGGGCCAACGTCCTGACTTTC
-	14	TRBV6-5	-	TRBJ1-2	CASREQGRLEGYTF	TGTGCCAGCAGGGAGCAAGGGAGACTTGAGGGCTACACCTTC
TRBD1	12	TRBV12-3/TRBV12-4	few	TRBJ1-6	CASSRDRGSLHF	TGTGCCAGCAGTAGGGACAGGGGATCCCTCCACTTT
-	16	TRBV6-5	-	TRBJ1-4	CASSYSQRGLTEKPFF	TGTGCCAGCAGTTACTCACAGCGGGGGCTTACTGAAAAACCGTTTTTT
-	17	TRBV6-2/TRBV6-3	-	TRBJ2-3	CASSYGGLFGALNTQYF	TGTGCCAGCAGTTATGGTGGCCTTTTCGGGGCCTTGAATACGCAGTATTTT
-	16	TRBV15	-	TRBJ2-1	CATSSNRGGFNVEQFF	TGTGCCACAAGCAGCAACCGCGGGGGCTTCAATGTTGAGCAGTTCTTC
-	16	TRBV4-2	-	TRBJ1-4	CASSQEFVAGDEILFF	TGTGCCAGCAGCCAAGAATTTGTAGCAGGGGATGAAATACTGTTTTTT
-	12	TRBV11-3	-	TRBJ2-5	CASSVSQETQYF	TGTGCCAGCAGCGTCTCCCAAGAGACCCAGTACTTC
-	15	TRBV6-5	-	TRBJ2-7	CASSYLAGAVYEQYF	TGTGCCAGCAGTTACCTGGCAGGGGCAGTTTACGAGCAGTACTTC
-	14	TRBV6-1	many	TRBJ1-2	CASSEVLKGAGYTF	TGTGCCAGCAGTGAAGTGTTGAAAGGGGCTGGCTACACCTTC
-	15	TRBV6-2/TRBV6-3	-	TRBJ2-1	CISSYHPPSYNEQFF	TGTATCAGCAGTTACCATCCCCCCTCCTACAATGAGCAGTTCTTC
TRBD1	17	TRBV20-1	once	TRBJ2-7	CSVIGTGLPSWNYEQYF	TGCAGTGTTATCGGGACAGGCCTCCCTAGCTGGAACTACGAGCAGTACTTC
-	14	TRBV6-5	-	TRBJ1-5	CDSRYGGSGQPQHF	TGTGATAGCAGATACGGGGGGTCAGGGCAGCCCCAGCATTTT
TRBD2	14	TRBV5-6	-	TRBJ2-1	CASNLAGTSNEQFF	TGTGCCAGCAACTTGGCCGGGACTAGCAATGAGCAGTTCTTC
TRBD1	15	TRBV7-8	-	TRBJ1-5	CTSIVDRVSNQPQHF	TGTACCAGCATCGTGGACAGGGTTAGCAATCAGCCCCAGCATTTT
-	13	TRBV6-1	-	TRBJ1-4	CASSLGAGEKLFF	TGTGCCAGTAGCCTGGGGGCGGGGGAAAAACTGTTTTTT
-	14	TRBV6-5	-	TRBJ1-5	CASETDYSIQPQHF	TGTGCCAGCGAGACAGATTATAGCATTCAGCCCCAGCATTTT
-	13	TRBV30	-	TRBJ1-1	CAWSVRADTEAFF	TGTGCCTGGAGTGTAAGGGCAGATACTGAAGCTTTCTTT
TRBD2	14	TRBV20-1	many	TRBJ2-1	CSAATSGGINEQFF	TGCAGTGCTGCTACTAGCGGGGGGATTAATGAGCAGTTCTTC
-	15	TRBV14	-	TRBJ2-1	CASSPPGTLYNEHFF	TGTGCCAGCAGCCCACCCGGGACCCTATACAATGAGCATTTCTTC
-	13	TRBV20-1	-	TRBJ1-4	CSVTPRVMEKLFF	TGCAGTGTTACGCCACGGGTTATGGAAAAACTGTTTTTT